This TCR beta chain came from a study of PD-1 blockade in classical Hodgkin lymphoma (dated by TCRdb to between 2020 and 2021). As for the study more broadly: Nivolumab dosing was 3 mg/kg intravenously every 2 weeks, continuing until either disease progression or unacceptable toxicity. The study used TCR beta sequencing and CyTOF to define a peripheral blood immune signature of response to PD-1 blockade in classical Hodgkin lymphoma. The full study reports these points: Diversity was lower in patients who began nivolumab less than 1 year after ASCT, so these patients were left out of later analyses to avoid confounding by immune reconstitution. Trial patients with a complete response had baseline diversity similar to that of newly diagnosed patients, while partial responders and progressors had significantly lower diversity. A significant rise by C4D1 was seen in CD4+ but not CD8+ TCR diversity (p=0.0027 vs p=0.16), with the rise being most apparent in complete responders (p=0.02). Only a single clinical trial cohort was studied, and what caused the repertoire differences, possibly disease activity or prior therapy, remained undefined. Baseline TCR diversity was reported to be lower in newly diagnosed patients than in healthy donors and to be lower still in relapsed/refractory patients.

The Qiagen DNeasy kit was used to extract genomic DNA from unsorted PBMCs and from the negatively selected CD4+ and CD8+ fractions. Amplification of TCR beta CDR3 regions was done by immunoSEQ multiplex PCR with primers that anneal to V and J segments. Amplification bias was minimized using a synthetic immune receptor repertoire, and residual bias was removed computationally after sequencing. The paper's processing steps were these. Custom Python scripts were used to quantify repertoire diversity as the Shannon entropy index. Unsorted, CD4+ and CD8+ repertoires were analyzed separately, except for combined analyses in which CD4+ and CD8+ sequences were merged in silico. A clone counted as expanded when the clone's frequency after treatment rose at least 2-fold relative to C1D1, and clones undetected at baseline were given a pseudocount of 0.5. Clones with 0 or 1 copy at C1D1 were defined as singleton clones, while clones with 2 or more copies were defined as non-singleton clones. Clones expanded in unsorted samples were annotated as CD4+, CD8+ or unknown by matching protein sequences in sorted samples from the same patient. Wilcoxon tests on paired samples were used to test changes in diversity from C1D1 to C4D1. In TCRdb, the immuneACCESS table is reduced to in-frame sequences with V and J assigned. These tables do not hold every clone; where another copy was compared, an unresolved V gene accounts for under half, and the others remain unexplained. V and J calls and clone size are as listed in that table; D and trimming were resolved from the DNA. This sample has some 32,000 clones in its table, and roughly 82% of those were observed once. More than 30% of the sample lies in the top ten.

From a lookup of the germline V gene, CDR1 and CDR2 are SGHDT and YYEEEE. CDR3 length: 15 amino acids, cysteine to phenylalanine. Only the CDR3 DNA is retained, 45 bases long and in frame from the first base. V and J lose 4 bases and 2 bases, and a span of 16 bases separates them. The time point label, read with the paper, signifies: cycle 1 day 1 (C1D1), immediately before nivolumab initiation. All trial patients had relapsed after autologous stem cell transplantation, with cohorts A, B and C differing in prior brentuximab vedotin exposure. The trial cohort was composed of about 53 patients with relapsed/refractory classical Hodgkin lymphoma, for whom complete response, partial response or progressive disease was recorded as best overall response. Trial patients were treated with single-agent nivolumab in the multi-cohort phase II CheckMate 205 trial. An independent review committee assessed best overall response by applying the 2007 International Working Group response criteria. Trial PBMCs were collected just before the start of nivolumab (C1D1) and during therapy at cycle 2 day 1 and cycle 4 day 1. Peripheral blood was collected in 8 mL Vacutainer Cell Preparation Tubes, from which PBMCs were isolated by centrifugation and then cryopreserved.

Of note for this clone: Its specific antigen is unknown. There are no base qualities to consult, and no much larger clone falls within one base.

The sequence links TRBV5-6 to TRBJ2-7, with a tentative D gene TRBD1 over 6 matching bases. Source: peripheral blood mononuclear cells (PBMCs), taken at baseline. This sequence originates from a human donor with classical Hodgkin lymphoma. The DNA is TGTGCCAGCAGCGCTTACACAGGGATGACCTACGAGCAGTACTTC. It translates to CASSAYTGMTYEQYF.